The clone carrying this TCR beta chain was recorded many times. Its specificity is not known. This sample was taken from a study of identical twins. Study-level results: Possibly, invariant MAIT and iNKT cells partly confounded zero-insertion analyses.

Every sampled donor was Caucasian and healthy. With 1 base clipped from V and 9 bases from J, the junction kept 8 bases outside the gene matches. Germline CDR1 KGHSH, CDR2 LQKENI. The CDR3 covers 17 residues. TCRdb ran MiXCR on the 5' RACE reads and lists one entry per CDR3 protein. Among about 700,000 distinct CDR3 sequences listed, 5.5% to 6.5% were seen once. This TCR derives from a young man in good health. This chain links TRBV18 with TRBJ2-1, with TRBD2 identical over 14 bases. Sequencing was performed on naive T cells sorted from blood. The CDR3 here is CASSPLRLAGGPLEQFF. DNA of the CDR3: TGTGCCAGCTCACCACTTAGACTAGCGGGAGGGCCCCTTGAGCAGTTCTTC.